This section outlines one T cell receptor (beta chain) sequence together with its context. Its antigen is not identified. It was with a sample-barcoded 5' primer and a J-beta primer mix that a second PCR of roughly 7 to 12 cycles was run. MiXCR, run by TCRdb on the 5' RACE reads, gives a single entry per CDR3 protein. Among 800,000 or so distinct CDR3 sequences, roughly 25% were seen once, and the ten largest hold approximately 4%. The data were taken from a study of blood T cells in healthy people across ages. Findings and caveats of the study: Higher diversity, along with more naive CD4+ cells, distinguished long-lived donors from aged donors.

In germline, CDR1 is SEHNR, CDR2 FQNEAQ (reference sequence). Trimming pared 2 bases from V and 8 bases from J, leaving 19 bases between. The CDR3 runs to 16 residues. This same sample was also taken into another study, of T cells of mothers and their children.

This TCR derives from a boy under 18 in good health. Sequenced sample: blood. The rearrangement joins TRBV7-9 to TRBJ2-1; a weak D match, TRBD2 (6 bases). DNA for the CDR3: TGTGCCAGCAGCTTATATGAGAGCGACGCGGGGCATGAGCAGTTCTTC. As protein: CASSLYESDAGHEQFF.